These T cell receptor beta chains were read from a single sample in a study of T cell responses to AZD1222 COVID-19 vaccine. Sequencing used immunoSEQ multiplex PCR; TCRdb keeps in-frame clones, though not all of them. This table has about 130,000 clones, roughly nine tenths appearing once. Material: peripheral blood, obtained on day 0 of AZD1222 vaccination. These receptors originate from an adult in good health. CDR3s include the opening cysteine and the closing phenylalanine or tryptophan. A D gene is named only where the DNA matches it firmly. Size is stated for part of the rows, as once, few or many counts, or as a class when the clone is expanded.

>TRBJ1-1|.|.|TRBV10-3
TGTGCCATCAGAGCCGATAACACTGAAGCTTTCTTT
CAIRADNTEAFF
>TRBJ2-7|few|TRBD1|TRBV4-2
TGTGCCAGCAGCCAAGGTGTGCAAACAGGGGGGTCCTACGAGCAGTACTTC
CASSQGVQTGGSYEQYF
>TRBJ1-6|.|TRBD1|TRBV19
TGTGCCAGTAGGGAGCAGGGGGCCTCACCCCTCCACTTT
CASREQGASPLHF
>TRBJ2-4|few|.|TRBV11-2
TGTGCCAGCAGCTCCTACCTTAACATGGCCAAAAACATTCAGTACTTC
CASSSYLNMAKNIQYF
>TRBJ2-5|.|TRBD2|TRBV28
TGTGCCAGCAGTACAGCGGGGGCCGGAGGGGAGACCCAGTACTTC
CASSTAGAGGETQYF
>TRBJ1-2|once|.|TRBV12-3/TRBV12-4
TGTGCCAGCAGCCGCTATGGCTACACCTTC
CASSRYGYTF
>TRBJ2-7|.|.|TRBV25-1
TGTGCCAGCAGCCGATTAGGGGTAGGGGAGCAGTACTTC
CASSRLGVGEQYF
>TRBJ1-2|few|.|TRBV29-1
TGCAGCGTTGAATGGGAGTCCGTTCGTCATGGCTACACCTTC
CSVEWESVRHGYTF
>TRBJ2-1|.|TRBD2|TRBV9
TGTGCCAGCAGCCCAGCTCAGGTAGCGGGGTACAATGAGCAGTTCTTC
CASSPAQVAGYNEQFF
>TRBJ2-2|.|.|TRBV3-1/TRBV3-2
TGTGCCAGCAGCCAAGAGCTAGCTTCCACCGGGGAGCTGTTTTTT
CASSQELASTGELFF
>TRBJ1-1|once|.|TRBV29-1
TGCAGCGCTGGGGGCCAGAACACTGAAGCTTTCTTT
CSAGGQNTEAFF
>TRBJ2-3|.|TRBD2|TRBV7-2
TGTGCCAGCAGCCCGGGAGGACTAGCGGGGGGGGATACGCAGTATTTT
CASSPGGLAGGDTQYF
>TRBJ2-3|.|.|TRBV13
TGTGCCAGCAGCTCCGGACCTACAGATACGCAGTATTTT
CASSSGPTDTQYF
>TRBJ1-2|.|.|TRBV3-1/TRBV3-2
TGTGCCAGCAGCCAAGATACCCTCCCGGCGGGCTACACCTTC
CASSQDTLPAGYTF
>TRBJ1-2|.|.|TRBV7-9
TGTGCCAGCAGCCTAGGGCCCGGCGGGATAGGCTACACCTTC
CASSLGPGGIGYTF
>TRBJ1-2|.|.|TRBV19
TGTGCCAGTAGTACCCTTTTGTTGGAGCGTGGCTACACCTTC
CASSTLLLERGYTF
>TRBJ2-2|.|.|TRBV7-2
TGTGCCAGCAGCTCCCCCTCAATCTCGAGCCAGGTCACCGGGGAGCTGTTTTTT
CASSSPSISSQVTGELFF
>TRBJ1-1|few|.|TRBV4-2
TGTGCCAGCAGCCAGGCTGACAGGAACACTGAAGCTTTCTTT
CASSQADRNTEAFF
>TRBJ2-1|.|TRBD2|TRBV4-2
TGTGCCAGCAGCCAAGAGGCTAGCGGGGGGGGGCAGTTCTTC
CASSQEASGGGQFF
>TRBJ1-2|many|TRBD1|TRBV7-8
TGTGCCAGCTTCCCGGGGGGACAGCGTCTAGATTATGGCTACACCTTC
CASFPGGQRLDYGYTF
>TRBJ1-6|.|.|TRBV30
TGTGCCTGGAGTGGGAACCGGGGCGGACTAAATTCACCCCTCCACTTT
CAWSGNRGGLNSPLHF
>TRBJ2-3|.|.|TRBV7-3
TGTGCCAGCAGCTTAAGAGATACGCAGTATTTT
CASSLRDTQYF
>TRBJ2-3|.|.|TRBV7-6
TGTGCCAGCAGCTTAGTGGCGGGGTCCAGCACAGATACGCAGTATTTT
CASSLVAGSSTDTQYF
>TRBJ2-2|once|.|TRBV6-2/TRBV6-3
TGTGCCAGCAGTTACCCGGCCAGACAGAACACCGGGGAGCTGTTTTTT
CASSYPARQNTGELFF
>TRBJ2-7|.|TRBD1|TRBV10-3
TGTGCCATCAGTGGGACAGGGACCTACGAGCAGTACTTC
CAISGTGTYEQYF
>TRBJ2-7|few|TRBD2|TRBV7-2
TGTGCCAGCAGCCCGACTAGCGGGGGGACCCTGCACTACGAGCAGTACTTC
CASSPTSGGTLHYEQYF
>TRBJ1-4|.|.|TRBV5-1
TGCGCCAGCAGCTTGGGGACGGGTGAAAAACTGTTTTTT
CASSLGTGEKLFF
>TRBJ2-7|few|.|TRBV5-1
TGCGCCAGCAGCTTGCCGGACGGCTATGACGAGCAGTACTTC
CASSLPDGYDEQYF
>TRBJ1-5|.|TRBD1|TRBV6-1
TGTGCCAGCAGTGAAGCGTGGGACAGGGTCGCTCAGCCCCAGCATTTT
CASSEAWDRVAQPQHF
>TRBJ2-7|.|.|TRBV3-1/TRBV3-2
TGTGCCAGCAGCCAGACTTCCTACGAGCAGTACTTC
CASSQTSYEQYF
>TRBJ1-6|.|.|TRBV6-5
TGTGCCAGCAGAGCAAACCGTTTACGAGGACCCCTCCACTTT
CASRANRLRGPLHF
>TRBJ1-2|once|.|TRBV4-3
TGCGCCAGCAGCCAAATTTCCAGGGCACGTAACTATGGCTACACCTTC
CASSQISRARNYGYTF
>TRBJ2-7|.|.|TRBV3-1/TRBV3-2
TGTGCCAGCAGCCAAGATTGGCGGTCCTACGAGCAGTACTTC
CASSQDWRSYEQYF
>TRBJ2-7|.|.|TRBV10-3
TGTGCCATCAGTGAGGAGGGTCATCCCTACGAGCAGTACTTC
CAISEEGHPYEQYF
>TRBJ2-3|.|TRBD1|TRBV19
TGTGCCAGTAGTATCGGGCTTCCCGGGACAGGTACAGATACGCAGTATTTT
CASSIGLPGTGTDTQYF
>TRBJ2-7|.|.|TRBV7-2
TGTGCCAGCAGCTGGAAGGCACAGTCCCCAGTTTTGGAGCAGTACTTC
CASSWKAQSPVLEQYF
>TRBJ1-1|.|TRBD1|TRBV28
TGTGCCAGCAGCCCCCCGACAGGGGGCGTGAACACTGAAGCTTTCTTT
CASSPPTGGVNTEAFF
>TRBJ2-7|.|.|TRBV27
TGTGCCAGCAGTGCCGGGATGAGCTCCTACGAGCAGTACTTC
CASSAGMSSYEQYF
>TRBJ1-1|.|.|TRBV29-1
TGCAGCACAGGGAACACTGAAGCTTTCTTT
CSTGNTEAFF
>TRBJ1-1|.|.|TRBV18
TGTGCCAGCTCACCCGGGGACAACACTGAAGCTTTCTTT
CASSPGDNTEAFF
>TRBJ2-7|.|TRBD1|TRBV6-2/TRBV6-3
TGTGCCAGCAGTTTAAGGGCCGGGACAGGACAGGGGTACGAGCAGTACTTC
CASSLRAGTGQGYEQYF
>TRBJ2-5|.|TRBD2|TRBV9
TGTGCCAGCAGTGCACCCACCGGGACTAGCGGAAAAGAGACCCAGTACTTC
CASSAPTGTSGKETQYF
>TRBJ2-1|.|TRBD2|TRBV24-1
TGTGCCACCAGTGAGGCGGGGGGATACAATGAGCAGTTCTTC
CATSEAGGYNEQFF